This T cell receptor beta chain was documented in a study of CD8 T cells in Susac syndrome. This CDR3 has 14 residues. Trimming stripped 2 bases from V and 1 base from J, with 11 bases between. Germline CDR1 is GTSNPN and CDR2 is SVGIG (reference sequence). cDNA came from roughly 0.53 to 1 ug RNA primed by random hexamers. By means of immunoSEQ multiplex PCR, TCR beta CDR3 spanning 54 Vbeta and 13 Jbeta underwent amplification. TCRdb analysed the immunoSEQ multiplex PCR reads with MiXCR anew, one entry per CDR3 protein. The data contain around 300,000 distinct CDR3 sequences, about 92% of them singletons.

The rearrangement links TRBV30 to TRBJ1-1; TRBD1 might be the D (5 bases). Sample: CD4+ T cells from PBMCs. This receptor was taken from a human donor with multiple sclerosis. In DNA, the CDR3 is TGTGCCTGGAGTCCCAGGGCCGAGAACACTGAAGCTTTCTTT. Translating it yields CAWSPRAENTEAFF.